Listed below are T cell receptor beta chains from one sample, sequenced in a study of blood T cell repertoires in COVID-19. Using immunoSEQ multiplex PCR, the repertoire was profiled, and TCRdb retains in-frame clones only, with some absent. The table lists more than 300,000 clones, 65% to 85% of them singletons. Sequencing input: peripheral blood. Receptors originate from a woman in her 50s with acute or convalescent COVID-19. CDR3s leave out the opening cysteine and the closing phenylalanine or tryptophan. A D gene is named only where the DNA matches it firmly.

j_call	v_call	d_call	cdr3_aa
TRBJ1-1	TRBV25-1	-	ASSELSDLRSAEAF
TRBJ2-7	TRBV5-5	-	ASSSFTYSYEQY
TRBJ2-7	TRBV29-1	-	SVYRDSYEQY
TRBJ2-3	TRBV10-1	-	ASSDWGERAGDTQY
TRBJ2-3	TRBV6-5	-	ASSYPGKGLQY
TRBJ1-2	TRBV20-1	-	SDRDGYT
TRBJ1-2	TRBV24-1	TRBD1	ATSDSRQGAVYGYT
TRBJ2-3	TRBV9	TRBD2	ASSPRGSGGDTQY
TRBJ2-7	TRBV5-1	TRBD1	ASRGGGEQY
TRBJ1-2	TRBV6-6	-	ASSVRSNYGYT
TRBJ2-2	TRBV5-1	TRBD1	ASSPGTETNTGELF
TRBJ1-1	TRBV7-2	-	ASSLLAGEVNTEAF
TRBJ1-2	TRBV7-9	-	ASSFNQGYGYT
TRBJ1-1	TRBV7-8	-	ASSRGGLGTEAF
TRBJ1-2	TRBV3-1/TRBV3-2	TRBD1	ASSTRGPNYGYT
TRBJ2-5	TRBV6-6	TRBD1	ASSQGAGEETQY
TRBJ2-2	TRBV24-1	TRBD2	ATSRSGGDTGELF
TRBJ1-5	TRBV6-1	-	ASSQEGESNQPQH
TRBJ1-2	TRBV29-1	-	SVEFTGLNYGYT
TRBJ1-1	TRBV2	-	ARAQGLNTEAF
TRBJ2-5	TRBV24-1	TRBD1	ATSDVQGAGETQY
TRBJ2-1	TRBV3-1/TRBV3-2	-	ASLGGGRGEQF
TRBJ2-1	TRBV9	-	ASSGRFGVDNEQF
TRBJ1-1	TRBV5-1	TRBD1	ASSSGGQGTF
TRBJ2-5	TRBV3-1/TRBV3-2	TRBD1	ATRDRGREETQY
TRBJ2-5	TRBV27	TRBD1	ASRPTGTETQY
TRBJ1-1	TRBV2	-	ASSEDRGLTEAF
TRBJ2-6	TRBV9	-	ASSDLRSGANVLT
TRBJ2-7	TRBV6-5	-	ASRPGYTYEQY
TRBJ1-2	TRBV27	TRBD1	ASSPPGNRGDYGYT
TRBJ1-6	TRBV6-6	-	ASSYGDTGLFPLH